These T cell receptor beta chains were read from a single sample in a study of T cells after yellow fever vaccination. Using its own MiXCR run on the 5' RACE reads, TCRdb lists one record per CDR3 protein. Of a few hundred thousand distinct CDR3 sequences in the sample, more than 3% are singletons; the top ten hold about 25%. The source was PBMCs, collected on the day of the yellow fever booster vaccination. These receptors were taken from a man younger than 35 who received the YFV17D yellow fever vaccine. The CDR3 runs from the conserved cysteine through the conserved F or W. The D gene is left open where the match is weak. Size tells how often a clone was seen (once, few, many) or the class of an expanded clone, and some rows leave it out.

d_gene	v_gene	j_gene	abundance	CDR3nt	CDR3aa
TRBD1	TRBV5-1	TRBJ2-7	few	TGCGCCAGCAGCTCCATTGAGACAGGGGTTGCCGAGCAGTACTTC	CASSSIETGVAEQYF
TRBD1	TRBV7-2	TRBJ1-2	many	TGTGCCAGCAGCTTGAGCGCAGGGGGTAATGGCTACACCTTC	CASSLSAGGNGYTF
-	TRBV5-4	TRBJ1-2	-	TGTGCCAGCAGCCCAGGAGGGAGTGGCTACACCTTC	CASSPGGSGYTF
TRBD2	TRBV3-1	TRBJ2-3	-	TGTGCCAGCAGCCCCCGGGGGGGGGTCACAGATACGCAGTATTTT	CASSPRGGVTDTQYF
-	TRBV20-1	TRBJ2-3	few	TGCAGTGCTAGAGTGGGTAGCTGGAGCTCAGATACGCAGTATTTT	CSARVGSWSSDTQYF
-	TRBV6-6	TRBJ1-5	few	TGTGCCAGCAGTTCAGACAGTTTCGTCTATCGCAATCAGCCCCAGCATTTT	CASSSDSFVYRNQPQHF
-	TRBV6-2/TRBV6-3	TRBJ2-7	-	TGTGCCAGCAGTCCCCCATACCGGTGGCGGTACTTC	CASSPPYRWRYF
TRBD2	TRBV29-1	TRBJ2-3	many	TGCAGCGGCTGGGGACTAGCGGGGGGATCAGATACGCAGTATTTT	CSGWGLAGGSDTQYF
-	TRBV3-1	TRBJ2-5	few	TGTGCCAGCAGCCCGACGAAAGAGACCCAGTACTTC	CASSPTKETQYF
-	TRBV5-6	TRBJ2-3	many	TGTGCCAGCAGCTTTACGTTCGTAGGGCCAACGGTGGGAGATACGCAGTATTTT	CASSFTFVGPTVGDTQYF
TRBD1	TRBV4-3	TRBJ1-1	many	TGCGCCAGCAGCCATCGGACAGGGGGTTTACCTGAAGCTTTCTTT	CASSHRTGGLPEAFF
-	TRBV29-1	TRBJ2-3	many	TGCAGCGTTGTCTTCGGGAACTCCTTGGATACGCAGTATTTT	CSVVFGNSLDTQYF
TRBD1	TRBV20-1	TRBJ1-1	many	TGCAGTGCTAGAGTGGCCAGGGGGGCTGAAGCTTTCTTT	CSARVARGAEAFF
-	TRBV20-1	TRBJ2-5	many	TGCAGTGCTAGAGTTCCACCCCTGGCTGAGACCCAGTACTTC	CSARVPPLAETQYF
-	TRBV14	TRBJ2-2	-	TGTGCCAGCAGCCAATTATTGTATGCGAACACCGGGGAGCTGTTTTTT	CASSQLLYANTGELFF
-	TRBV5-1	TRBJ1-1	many	TGCGCCAGCAGCCTGCCCGGGAGCTACACTGAAGCTTTCTTT	CASSLPGSYTEAFF
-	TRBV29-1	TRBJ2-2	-	TGCAGCGTGCGGTCGGGGACGGACACCGGGGAGCTGTTTTTT	CSVRSGTDTGELFF
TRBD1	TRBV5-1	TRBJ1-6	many	TGCGCCAGCAGCTTGCGAACAGGGGGTGATTCACCCCTCCACTTT	CASSLRTGGDSPLHF
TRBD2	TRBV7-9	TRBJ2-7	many	TGTGCCAGCAGCGCCCCAGCGGGGGTCGGCGAGTACTTC	CASSAPAGVGEYF
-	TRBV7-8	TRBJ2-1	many	TGTGCCAGCAGCGTCGAGCATGAGCAGTTCTTC	CASSVEHEQFF
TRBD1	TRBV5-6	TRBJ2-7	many	TGTGCCAGCAGCTTGGCTGGGGACAGGATTGGCGAGCAGTACTTC	CASSLAGDRIGEQYF
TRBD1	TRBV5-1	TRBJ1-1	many	TGCGCCAGCAGCGCGCACCCTTCCGGGACAGCGAACACTGAAGCTTTCTTT	CASSAHPSGTANTEAFF
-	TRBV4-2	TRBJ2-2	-	TGTGCCAGCAGCCAAGAGGCCCTCCGGGACTCCTACACCGGGGAGCTGTTTTTT	CASSQEALRDSYTGELFF
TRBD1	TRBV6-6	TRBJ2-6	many	TGTGCCATAAGGGACAGGGGATTAGCTGGGGCCAACGTCCTGACTTTC	CAIRDRGLAGANVLTF
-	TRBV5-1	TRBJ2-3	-	TGCGCCAGCAGTTGGGAGAGCCCAGATACGCAGTATTTT	CASSWESPDTQYF
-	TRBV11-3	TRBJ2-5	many	TGTGCCAGCAGCTTAGATCTCGCTAAGCAAGAGACCCAGTACTTC	CASSLDLAKQETQYF
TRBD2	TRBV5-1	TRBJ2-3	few	TGCGCCAGCAGCGCAACGGGACTAGCCCCCACAGATACGCAGTATTTT	CASSATGLAPTDTQYF
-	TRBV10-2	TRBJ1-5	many	TGCGCCAGCAGTATGGGGGGCGGTCAGCCCCAGCATTTT	CASSMGGGQPQHF
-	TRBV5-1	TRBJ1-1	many	TGCGCCAGCACCCTGGTTCAGGGGAACACTGAAGCTTTCTTT	CASTLVQGNTEAFF
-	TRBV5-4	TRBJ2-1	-	TGTGCCAGCAGCTTGGTGCGGGGTACCTACAATGAGCAGTTCTTC	CASSLVRGTYNEQFF
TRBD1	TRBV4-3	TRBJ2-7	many	TGCGCCAGCAGCCAGGGGACAGGGTTATCCTACGAGCAGTACTTC	CASSQGTGLSYEQYF
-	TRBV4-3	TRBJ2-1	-	TGCGCCAGCAGCCAGGGCATCTTCGACAATGAGCAGTTCTTC	CASSQGIFDNEQFF
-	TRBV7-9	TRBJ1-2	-	TGTGCCAGCAGCCCTACCGGGACTGTAAATGGCTACACCTTC	CASSPTGTVNGYTF
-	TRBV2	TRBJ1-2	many	TGTGCCAGCGAGGGGAATAACTATGGCTACACCTTC	CASEGNNYGYTF
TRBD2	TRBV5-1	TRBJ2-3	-	TGCGCCAGCAGCCTTCAGACTAGCGCCACAGATACGCAGTATTTT	CASSLQTSATDTQYF
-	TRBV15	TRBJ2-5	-	TGTGCCACCAGCAGAGACCTTGGCCATCAAGAGACCCAGTACTTC	CATSRDLGHQETQYF
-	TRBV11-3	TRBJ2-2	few	TGTGCCAGCAACGAGGGGACCGGGGAGCTGTTTTTT	CASNEGTGELFF
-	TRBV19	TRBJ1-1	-	TGTGCCAGTAGCCCCCAGGTTTACTCTGAAGCTTTCTTT	CASSPQVYSEAFF
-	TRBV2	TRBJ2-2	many	TGTGCCAGCAGTGAAGCGCCAACCGGGGAGCTGTTTTTT	CASSEAPTGELFF
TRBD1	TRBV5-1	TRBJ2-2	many	TGCGCCAGCAGCTTCGGGACAGGGAACACCGGGGAGCTGTTTTTT	CASSFGTGNTGELFF
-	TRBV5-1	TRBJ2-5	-	TGCGCCAGCTGCTGGGAGGAGACCCAGTACTTC	CASCWEETQYF
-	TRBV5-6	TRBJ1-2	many	TGTGCCAGCACCGACAGTTTCTATGGCTACACCTTC	CASTDSFYGYTF
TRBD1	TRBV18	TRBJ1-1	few	TGTGCCAGCTCTCCCCAGACAGGGCGGTATGGGAACACTGAAGCTTTCTTT	CASSPQTGRYGNTEAFF
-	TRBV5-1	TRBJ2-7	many	TGCGCCAGCAGCTTGGTCTACAAGGCAACCTACGAGCAGTACTTC	CASSLVYKATYEQYF
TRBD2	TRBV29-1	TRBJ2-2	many	TGCAGCGTCCGGTCCACTAGCGGGGGGAACACCGGGGAGCTGTTTTTT	CSVRSTSGGNTGELFF
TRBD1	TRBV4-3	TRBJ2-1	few	TGCGCCAGCAGCCAAGATTACAGGGGGCATAATGAGCAGTTCTTC	CASSQDYRGHNEQFF
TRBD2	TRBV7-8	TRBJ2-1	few	TGTGCCAGCAGCATCTGGACTAGCGGCTCCTACAATGAGCAGTTCTTC	CASSIWTSGSYNEQFF
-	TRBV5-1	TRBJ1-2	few	TGCGCCAGCAGCTTGGCCCCGGACCCCAGGGCCCCCTACACCTTC	CASSLAPDPRAPYTF
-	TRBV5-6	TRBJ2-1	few	TGTGCCAGCAGCTCGCTGGGGGGAACCTACAATGAGCAGTTCTTC	CASSSLGGTYNEQFF
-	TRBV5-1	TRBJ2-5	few	TGCGCCAGCAGCTTGGTGTGGGGGCATCAAGAGACCCAGTACTTC	CASSLVWGHQETQYF
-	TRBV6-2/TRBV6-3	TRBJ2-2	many	TGTGCCAGCAGTTACACCCCGGGGGCTGTCGGGGAGCTGTTTTTT	CASSYTPGAVGELFF
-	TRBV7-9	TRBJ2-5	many	TGTGCCAGCAGCCGGGACGGAGGGACCCAGTACTTC	CASSRDGGTQYF
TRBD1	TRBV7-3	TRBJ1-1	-	TGTGCCAGCAGCTTACCGGGACAGGTCCCACTGAAAGCTTTCTTT	CASSLPGQVPLKAFF
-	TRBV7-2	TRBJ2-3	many	TGTGCCAGCAGCTTAATCGCCGGGGTCTCGGATACGCAGTATTTT	CASSLIAGVSDTQYF
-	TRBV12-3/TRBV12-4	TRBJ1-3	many	TGTGCCAGCAGGGTGACAGCTGGAAACACCATATATTTT	CASRVTAGNTIYF
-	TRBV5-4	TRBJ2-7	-	TGTGCCAGCAGCGGCGGACGGGAGCAGTACTTC	CASSGGREQYF
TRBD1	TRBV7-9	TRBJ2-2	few	TGTGCCAGCAGGAAGGACAGGGAAGTCGGGGAGCTGTTTTTT	CASRKDREVGELFF
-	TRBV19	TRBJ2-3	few	TGTGCCAGTAGTATCGGTCAGTGGGTCACAGATACGCAGTATTTT	CASSIGQWVTDTQYF
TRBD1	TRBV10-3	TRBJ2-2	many	TGTGCCATCAGACAGGGGGCAAACACCGGGGAGCTGTTTTTT	CAIRQGANTGELFF